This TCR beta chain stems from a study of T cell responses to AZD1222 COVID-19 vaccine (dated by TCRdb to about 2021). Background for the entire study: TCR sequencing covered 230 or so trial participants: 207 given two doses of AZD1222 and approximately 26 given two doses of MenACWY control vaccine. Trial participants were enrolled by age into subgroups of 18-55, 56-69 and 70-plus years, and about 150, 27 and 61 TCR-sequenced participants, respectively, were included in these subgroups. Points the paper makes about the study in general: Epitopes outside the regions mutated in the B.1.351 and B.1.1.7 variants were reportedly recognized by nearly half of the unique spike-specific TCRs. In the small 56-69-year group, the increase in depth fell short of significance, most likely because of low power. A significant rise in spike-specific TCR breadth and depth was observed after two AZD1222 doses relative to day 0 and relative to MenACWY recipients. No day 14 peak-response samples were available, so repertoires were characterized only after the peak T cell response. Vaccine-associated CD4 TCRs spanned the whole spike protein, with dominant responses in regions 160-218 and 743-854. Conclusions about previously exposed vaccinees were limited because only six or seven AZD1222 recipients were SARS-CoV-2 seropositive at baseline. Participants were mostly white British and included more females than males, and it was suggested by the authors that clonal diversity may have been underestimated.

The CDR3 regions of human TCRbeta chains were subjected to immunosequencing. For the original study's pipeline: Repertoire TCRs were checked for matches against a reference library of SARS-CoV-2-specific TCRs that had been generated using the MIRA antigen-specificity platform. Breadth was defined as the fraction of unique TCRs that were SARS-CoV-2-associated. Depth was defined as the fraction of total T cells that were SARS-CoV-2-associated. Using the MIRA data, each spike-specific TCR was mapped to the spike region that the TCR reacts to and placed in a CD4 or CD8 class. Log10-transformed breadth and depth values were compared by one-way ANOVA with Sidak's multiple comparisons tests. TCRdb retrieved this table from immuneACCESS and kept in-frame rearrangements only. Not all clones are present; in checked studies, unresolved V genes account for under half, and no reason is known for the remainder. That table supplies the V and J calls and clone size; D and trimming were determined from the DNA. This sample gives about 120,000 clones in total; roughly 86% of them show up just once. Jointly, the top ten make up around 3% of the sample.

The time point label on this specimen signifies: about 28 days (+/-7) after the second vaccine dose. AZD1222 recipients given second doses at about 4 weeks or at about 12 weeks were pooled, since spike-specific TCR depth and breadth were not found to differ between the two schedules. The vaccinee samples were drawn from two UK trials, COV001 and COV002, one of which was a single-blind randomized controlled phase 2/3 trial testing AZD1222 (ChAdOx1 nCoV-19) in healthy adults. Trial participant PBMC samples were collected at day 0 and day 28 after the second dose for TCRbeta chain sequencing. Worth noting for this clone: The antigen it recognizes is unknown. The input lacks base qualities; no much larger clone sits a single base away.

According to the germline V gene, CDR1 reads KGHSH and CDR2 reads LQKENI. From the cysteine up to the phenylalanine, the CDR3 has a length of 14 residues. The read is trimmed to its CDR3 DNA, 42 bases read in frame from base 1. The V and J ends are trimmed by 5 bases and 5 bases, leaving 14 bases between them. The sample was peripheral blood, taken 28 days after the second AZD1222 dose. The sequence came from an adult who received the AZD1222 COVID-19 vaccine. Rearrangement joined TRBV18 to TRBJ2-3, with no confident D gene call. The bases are TGTGCCAGCTCAGCCCCTACCCTGAGAGATACGCAGTATTTT. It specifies CASSAPTLRDTQYF.